Listed here are 28 T cell receptor beta chains from one sample, sequenced in a study of blood T cell repertoires in COVID-19. Clones were read by immunoSEQ multiplex PCR, and TCRdb kept only the in-frame ones, dropping some. Of some 110,000 clones in the sample, 82% were seen once. Sequences were obtained from peripheral blood. These receptors were obtained from a woman in her 70s with acute or convalescent COVID-19.

The V and J genes are TRBV5-1 and TRBJ1-3; D uncertain. This CDR3 spans 16 amino acids. The V end lost 4 bases, the J end lost 0 bases, and 14 bases lay between the germline ends. The germline CDR1 and CDR2 sequences are SGHRS and YFSETQ. In DNA form, the CDR3 reads TGCGCCAGCAGCCGGGGTCTCTCAAGCTCTGGAAACACCATATATTTT. This translates into CASSRGLSSSGNTIYF. The full variable domain, with the rest looked up from reference TRBV5-1 and TRBJ1-3, is KAGVTQTPRYLIKTRGQQVTLSCSPISGHRSVSWYQQTPGQGLQFLFEYFSETQRNKGNFPGRFSGRQFSNSRSEMNVSTLELGDSALYLCASSRGLSSSGNTIYFGEGSWLTVV.

V usage is TRBV11-2 and J usage is TRBJ1-1, with D hard to call. The CDR3 consists of 15 residues. Germline assignment: CDR1 SGHAT and CDR2 FQNNGV. Trimming took 4 bases from V and 2 from J, leaving 14 bases between them. In DNA, the CDR3 is TGTGCCAGCAGCTCTCAGGCCTGGGTAAACACTGAAGCTTTCTTT. Amino acids: CASSSQAWVNTEAFF.

The CDR3, as DNA: TGTGCCAGCTCAGTGGGACAGGGGACACATCAGCCCCAGCATTTT. Amino acid sequence: CASSVGQGTHQPQHF. This chain connects TRBV18 to TRBJ1-5; 10 bases align to TRBD1. From germline, CDR1 is KGHSH and CDR2 LQKENI. After removal of 5 bases from V and 5 bases from J, the junction contained 6 bases not matched to a gene. This CDR3 region has 15 residues.

The chain combines TRBV5-1 with TRBJ1-6, with TRBD1 matching 7 bases. Unmatched junction bases numbered 7, after V lost 4 bases and J lost 0 bases. Germline-derived CDR1 and CDR2 are SGHRS and YFSETQ. The CDR3 runs 17 residues. The CDR3 reads CASSPGTVSSYNSPLHF. DNA of the CDR3: TGCGCCAGCAGCCCCGGGACAGTTAGCTCCTATAATTCACCCCTCCACTTT.

The chain combines TRBV5-4 with TRBJ2-3; no firm D call. The germline V gene encodes CDR1 SGHNT and CDR2 YYREEE (reference sequence). Trimming pared 3 bases from V and 1 base from J, leaving 9 bases between. CDR3 length: 14 amino acids. CDR3 in amino acids: CASSWSSRTDTQYF. In DNA form, the CDR3 reads TGTGCCAGCAGCTGGAGTAGCCGCACAGATACGCAGTATTTT. Full variable domain (remainder filled in from reference TRBV5-4 and TRBJ2-3): ETGVTQSPTHLIKTRGQQVTLRCSSQSGHNTVSWYQQALGQGPQFIFQYYREEENGRGNFPPRFSGLQFPNYSSELNVNALELDDSALYLCASSWSSRTDTQYFGPGTRLTVL.

The CDR3 region has the DNA TGCGCCAGCAGCTCGCCGGGACAGGTAGGGGAGCAGTACTTC. Translated: CASSSPGQVGEQYF. The chain is built from TRBV5-1 and TRBJ2-7; 8 bases fit TRBD1. This CDR3 spans 14 amino acids. Germline-derived CDR1 and CDR2 are SGHRS and YFSETQ. V dropped 3 bases and J dropped 7; count of bases not matched to a gene: 9.

The chain recombines TRBV29-1 with TRBJ2-5, with TRBD1 identical over 7 bases. Germline trimming cut 7 bases from V and 2 bases from J; bases unmatched to any gene: 4. The germline V gene encodes CDR1 SQVTM and CDR2 ANQGSEA. This CDR3 has 12 residues. CDR3 nucleotide sequence: TGCAGCGCCTCAGGGGGACAAGAGACCCAGTACTTC. Translated: CSASGGQETQYF.

The chain employs TRBV19 and TRBJ1-2; 10 nucleotides line up with TRBD1. CDR1 and CDR2 from the germline V gene are LNHDA and SQIVND (reference sequence). This CDR3 spans 15 amino acids. Germline trimming cut 10 bases from V and 6 bases from J; bases unmatched to any gene: 14. The CDR3 protein is CATQPPGTGVDGYTF. For the CDR3, the DNA is TGTGCCACGCAACCGCCAGGGACAGGGGTGGATGGCTACACCTTC. The entire variable domain, with the rest obtained from reference TRBV19 and TRBJ1-2, is as follows: DGGITQSPKYLFRKEGQNVTLSCEQNLNHDAMYWYRQDPGQGLRLIYYSQIVNDFQKGDIAEGYSVSREKKESFPLTVTSAQKNPTAFYLCATQPPGTGVDGYTFGSGTRLTVV.

The gene calls are TRBV6-2 or TRBV6-3 and TRBJ1-2; D gene uncertain. CDR1 and CDR2 (germline): MNHEY, SVGEGT. This CDR3 comprises 13 residues. Between the trimmed V and J ends, which lost 0 bases and 4 bases, there was a span of 6 bases. The CDR3 DNA sequence: TGTGCCAGCAGTTACTCATTCGGCTATGGCTACACCTTC. Translating it yields CASSYSFGYGYTF.

The chain employs TRBV6-2 or TRBV6-3 and TRBJ2-5; 9 bases line up with TRBD2. In germline, CDR1 is MNHEY, CDR2 SVGEGT. J gave up 5 bases and V 5 bases, and 12 bases lay outside the gene matches. The CDR3 is made up of 16 amino acids. CDR3 loop: CASSSGIGTSLETQYF. The DNA for the CDR3 is TGTGCCAGCAGTAGCGGGATCGGGACTAGCCTGGAGACCCAGTACTTC.

J is TRBJ1-3 and V is TRBV3-1 (or the pseudogene TRBV3-2); 11 bases agree with TRBD1. Trimming at V came to 1 base and at J to 0 bases, leaving 11 bases not matched to a gene. In germline, CDR1 is LGHDT, CDR2 YNNKEL (reference sequence). The CDR3 length is 20 residues. The CDR3 nucleotides read TGTGCCAGCAGCCAAGTTAATTCAGGGGGGACAGGGGGCTCTGGAAACACCATATATTTT. This encodes CASSQVNSGGTGGSGNTIYF.

The sample holds one count of this clone. This sequence joins TRBV4-2 and TRBJ2-5; TRBD2 matches 7 bases. The CDR3 sequence is 15 residues long. The V gene end was trimmed by 0 bases and the J gene end by 5 bases; junction bases not matched to a gene: 6. Germline V gene lookup returns CDR1 LGHNA and CDR2 YNFKEQ. CDR3 amino acids: CASSQETSHQETQYF. The CDR3 DNA sequence: TGTGCCAGCAGCCAAGAGACTAGCCATCAGGAGACCCAGTACTTC.

CDR3 DNA sequence: TGCAGTGCTAGTTTCGGGAGTCCCTACAATGAGCAGTTCTTC. Encoded protein: CSASFGSPYNEQFF. The V and J genes are TRBV20-1 and TRBJ2-1; tentatively, D is TRBD2 (6 bases). The CDR3 covers 14 residues. Germline loops: CDR1 DFQATT, CDR2 SNEGSKA (reference sequence). Between the trimmed V and J ends, which lost 3 bases and 2 bases, there was a span of 11 bases.

This chain uses TRBV6-5 with TRBJ2-1; 8 positions match TRBD2. Germline lookup yields CDR1 MNHEY and CDR2 SVGAGI. The CDR3 loop spans 14 amino acids. J lost 5 bases, V lost 5 bases, and 5 bases had no gene match. CDR3 nucleotide sequence: TGTGCCAGCAGTCGGGGGGGGCTGGACAATGAGCAGTTCTTC. It translates to CASSRGGLDNEQFF.

The V and J genes are TRBV10-3 and TRBJ1-5; D call uncertain. Trimming removed 0 bases from V and 5 bases from J, with 5 bases in between. CDR1 and CDR2 (germline): ENHRY, SYGVKD. The CDR3 spans 13 residues. CDR3 protein: CAISESGDQPQHF. Written as DNA, the CDR3 is TGTGCCATCAGTGAGTCCGGGGATCAGCCCCAGCATTTT.

This clone was seen more than once but under ten times. V usage is TRBV4-3 and J usage is TRBJ2-1; 9 positions match TRBD1. The junction had 8 bases not matched to a gene; V was cut back by 1 base and J by 4 bases. This CDR3 region has 17 residues. Germline V gene sequence: CDR1 LGHNA, CDR2 YSLEER. CDR3 DNA sequence: TGCGCCAGCAGCCAAGGGTCGCCGGGACAGGGATACAATGAGCAGTTCTTC. It codes for CASSQGSPGQGYNEQFF.

This clone was recorded a few times. The V call is TRBV9, the J call TRBJ2-7; 7 bases are shared with TRBD1. The CDR3 is made up of 14 amino acids. Per the germline V gene, CDR1 is SGDLS and CDR2 is YYNGEE. Losses at the gene ends were 0 bases for V and 3 bases for J; bases not matched to a gene: 3. CDR3 region: CASSVETGNYEQYF. The DNA of the CDR3 is TGTGCCAGCAGCGTAGAGACAGGGAACTACGAGCAGTACTTC.

This chain connects TRBV19 to TRBJ1-5; 10 bases agree with TRBD1. The CDR3 is 16 amino acids. Germline assignment: CDR1 LNHDA and CDR2 SQIVND (reference sequence). V lost 9 bases, J lost 0 bases, and 8 bases stayed unmatched. The CDR3 coding sequence is TGTGCCAGAGATTGGACAGGGGGGTATAGCAATCAGCCCCAGCATTTT. Encoded protein: CARDWTGGYSNQPQHF.

The chain carries TRBV30 and TRBJ1-5; TRBD1 agrees at 8 bases. This CDR3 contains 13 residues. Trimming at V came to 5 bases and at J to 5 bases, leaving 5 bases not matched to a gene. Per the germline V gene, CDR1 is GTSNPN and CDR2 is SVGIG (reference sequence). The chain's CDR3 is CAWGQGNDQPQHF. For the CDR3, the DNA is TGTGCCTGGGGACAGGGTAATGATCAGCCCCAGCATTTT.

The V call is TRBV11-3, the J call TRBJ1-2; 9 bases map to TRBD1. Germline V gene sequence: CDR1 SGHNT, CDR2 YENEEA. The CDR3 length is 14 residues. The V and J ends lost 5 bases and 3 bases, in that order; junction bases with no gene match: 4. The CDR3 DNA sequence: TGTGCCAGCAGCCTGGACAGGGGCGACTATGGCTACACCTTC. Protein: CASSLDRGDYGYTF.

V is TRBV5-1 and J is TRBJ1-2; a possible D gene is TRBD1 (5 bases). Trimming cost V 1 base and J 4 bases, with 8 bases left between them. CDR3 length equals 13 residues. The germline V gene has CDR1 SGHRS and CDR2 YFSETQ. CDR3: CASSLTRAYGYTF. In DNA form, the CDR3 reads TGCGCCAGCAGCTTGACCAGGGCCTATGGCTACACCTTC.

The gene calls are TRBV11-3 and TRBJ2-1, with 8 bases that match TRBD2. Germline-derived CDR1 and CDR2 are SGHNT and YENEEA. Losses at the gene ends were 4 bases for V and 7 bases for J; bases not matched to a gene: 6. This CDR3 region has 14 residues. The CDR3 is CASSSREGRNEQFF. The CDR3 bases are TGTGCCAGCAGCTCCCGGGAGGGGCGTAATGAGCAGTTCTTC.

This chain uses TRBV10-3 with TRBJ2-1, with TRBD2 matching over 14 bases. Germline V gene data show CDR1 as ENHRY and CDR2 as SYGVKD. The CDR3 runs 15 residues. The V gene end was trimmed by 2 bases and the J gene end by 7 bases; junction bases not matched to a gene: 1. In DNA form, the CDR3 reads TGTGCCATCAGTGAGGGGACTAGCGGGGGAAATGAGCAGTTCTTC. Protein: CAISEGTSGGNEQFF.

J is TRBJ1-5 and V is TRBV19; D gene unclear. Germline CDR1 is LNHDA and CDR2 is SQIVND (reference sequence). CDR3 length: 15 amino acids. Trimming took off 6 bases at V and 3 bases at J, with 15 bases between the two ends. The CDR3 DNA follows: TGTGCCAGTAGACCAGAGGGCTTTTACAATCAGCCCCAGCATTTT. This codes for CASRPEGFYNQPQHF.

The chain couples TRBV9 to TRBJ1-1; 7 bases agree with TRBD1. The CDR3 covers 12 residues. Germline V gene data show CDR1 as SGDLS and CDR2 as YYNGEE. V lost 0 bases to trimming and J lost 8 bases; unmatched junction nucleotides: 1. CDR3 DNA: TGTGCCAGCAGCGTAGCGGACAGGGAAGCTTTCTTT. It specifies CASSVADREAFF.

The rearrangement uses TRBV6-6 and TRBJ2-3; TRBD2 agrees at 10 bases. Germline V gene lookup returns CDR1 MNHNY and CDR2 SVGAGI (reference sequence). Trimming removed 5 bases from V and 4 bases from J; junction bases left unmatched: 3. There are 14 residues in the CDR3. The CDR3 sequence is CASSKGTSADTQYF. CDR3 sequence (DNA): TGTGCCAGCAGTAAAGGGACTAGCGCAGATACGCAGTATTTT.

The genes are TRBV2 and TRBJ1-2; a weak D match, TRBD1 (6 bases). Deletions cut 7 bases from V and 8 bases from J, with 23 bases between. CDR1 and CDR2 from the germline V gene are SNHLY and FYNNEI. The CDR3 is made up of 15 amino acids. The CDR3 bases are TGTGCCAGCACCGGAAGATCTACAGGGCCACTGGGCTACACCTTC. It encodes CASTGRSTGPLGYTF. Combining the CDR3 with reference TRBV2 and TRBJ1-2 gives the whole variable domain EPEVTQTPSHQVTQMGQEVILRCVPISNHLYFYWYRQILGQKVEFLVSFYNNEISEKSEIFDDQFSVERPDGSNFTLKIRSTKLEDSAMYFCASTGRSTGPLGYTFGSGTRLTVV.

The rearrangement joins TRBV11-3 to TRBJ2-3, with 8 bases aligning to TRBD2. CDR1 SGHNT and CDR2 YENEEA come from the germline V gene. The J segment lost 3 bases and the V segment lost 7 bases, leaving 9 bases of the junction unmatched. The CDR3 runs to 15 residues. In nucleotides, the CDR3 is TGTGCCAGCAACCGCCGGAGCGGGGGAACAGATACGCAGTATTTT. Translating gives CASNRRSGGTDTQYF.